This record looks at one T cell receptor (beta chain) sequence and its context. Its antigen is undetermined. The sorted-subset replicate PCRs were given around 0.2 ug DNA, which is about 30,000 T cell genomes. This table comes from immunoSEQ multiplex PCR, and its TCRdb copy is limited to in-frame clones, with some not included. The table has over 850,000 clones, 70% to 80% seen once; the top ten hold about 0.52%. These data belong to a study of shared clonotypes between healthy human individuals. Study outcomes and limitations: Shared clonotypes: about 5.3% naive CD4, about 4% naive CD8, around 2.2% memory CD4, over 0.3% memory CD8. The generation probabilities recorded for non-shared clonotypes fell below those of clonotypes shared by all four donors.

The CDR3 totals 14 residues. V shed 0 bases and J shed 4 bases, with 8 bases lying between them. Per germline, CDR1 MDHEN and CDR2 SYDVKM. Sequenced input: memory CD4+ T cells from PBMCs. Sample subset: CD45RA-negative fraction. The clonotype was recovered from a man aged 18 to 35 in good health. Some clones in this sample may be carry-over from other donors' samples. The chain employs TRBV28 and TRBJ2-3; D may match TRBD1 or TRBD2 (5 bases each). In DNA, the CDR3 is TGTGCCAGCAGTTTATGGGGGGACGCAGATACGCAGTATTTT. This codes for CASSLWGDADTQYF.